What follows are 2 T cell receptor beta chains derived from one specimen sequenced in a study of control samples from healthy donors and cancer patients. This table comes from immunoSEQ multiplex PCR, and its TCRdb copy is limited to in-frame clones, with some not included. Of 100,000 to 150,000 clones listed, more than 80% are singletons. The material sequenced was blood. These receptors were collected from a man in his forties in good health.

The chain recombines TRBV5-1 with TRBJ2-5, with D unresolved. Trimming took 0 bases from V and 5 from J, leaving 8 bases between them. The germline V gene has CDR1 SGHRS and CDR2 YFSETQ. This CDR3 spans 13 amino acids. The CDR3 sequence: CASSLAGFETQYF. The CDR3, as DNA: TGCGCCAGCAGCTTGGCCGGATTCGAGACCCAGTACTTC.

J is TRBJ2-7 and V is TRBV18, with 10 bases matching TRBD1. Germline values: CDR1 KGHSH, CDR2 LQKENI. There are 16 residues in the CDR3. The trim removed 4 bases at V and 4 bases at J, leaving 10 bases unmatched. CDR3 loop: CASSLTTPGQGYEQYF. CDR3 nucleotide sequence: TGTGCCAGCTCACTGACGACGCCGGGACAGGGGTACGAGCAGTACTTC. The full variable domain, its missing parts supplied by reference TRBV18 and TRBJ2-7, is NAGVMQNPRHLVRRRGQEARLRCSPMKGHSHVYWYRQLPEEGLKFMVYLQKENIIDESGMPKERFSAEFPKEGPSILRIQQVVRGDSAAYFCASSLTTPGQGYEQYFGPGTRLTVT.